This TCR beta chain was profiled in a study of human T cells and chemical hapten exposure. Time point specified: healthy volunteer bleed at 2 weeks. Unfractionated whole blood served as the source for total RNA extraction. Per the authors' pipeline: A per-sample median of about 100,000 TCRs was observed, with counts ranging from roughly 20,000 to 700,000. MiXCR was run by TCRdb on the RACE reads, yielding one entry per CDR3 protein. What appears here as the V and J calls and clone size reflects TCRdb's work, not the paper's. Altogether around 130,000 distinct CDR3 sequences are present, approximately 9.1% being singletons, with the ten largest covering 1.5% to 2%. Germline trimming cut 5 bases from V and 1 base from J; bases unmatched to any gene: 3. Germline values: CDR1 SGHVS, CDR2 FNYEAQ. This CDR3 spans 16 amino acids. A few counts support this clonotype.

J is TRBJ2-6 and V is TRBV7-6; 9 bases map to TRBD1. This clonotype originated in a male donor in good health. Some clones in this sample may be carry-over from other donors' samples. What was sequenced was whole blood. The CDR3: CASSGQGRSGANVLTF. The CDR3, as DNA: TGTGCCAGCAGCGGACAGGGGCGATCTGGGGCCAACGTCCTGACTTTC. The full variable domain, rest sourced from reference TRBV7-6 and TRBJ2-6, is GAGVSQSPRYKVTKRGQDVALRCDPISGHVSLYWYRQALGQGPEFLTYFNYEAQQDKSGLPNDRFSAERPEGSISTLTIQRTEQRDSAMYRCASSGQGRSGANVLTFGAGSRLTVL.